These 13 T cell receptor beta chains share one sample of origin, sequenced in a study of OX40 agonist ivuxolimab in advanced cancers. Some clones are missing from TCRdb's copy, which holds only in-frame ones; the method was immunoSEQ multiplex PCR. The sample carries 55,000 to 70,000 clones, about 85% recorded once. The starting material was CD4+ or CD8+ T cells sorted from blood, obtained in a trial of the OX40 agonist ivuxolimab. Receptors originate from an adult with an advanced solid tumor such as melanoma, head and neck, liver or kidney cancer.

This sequence joins TRBV19 and TRBJ2-7; 7 positions match TRBD2. The germline CDR1 and CDR2 sequences are LNHDA and SQIVND (reference sequence). This CDR3 has 16 residues. The V and J ends lost 6 bases and 0 bases, in that order; junction bases with no gene match: 11. The CDR3 here is CASSPARAGDSYEQYF. The DNA for the CDR3 is TGTGCCAGTAGCCCAGCCCGTGCGGGAGACTCCTACGAGCAGTACTTC.

The rearrangement joins TRBV27 to TRBJ2-7, with a weak D call TRBD1 (6 bases). The CDR3 is made up of 12 amino acids. The V and J ends lost 7 bases and 5 bases respectively, with 12 bases between them. Germline V CDR1 and CDR2: MNHEY, SMNVEV (reference sequence). The CDR3 DNA is TGTGCCAGCACCCTTAACAGGGACGAGCAGTACTTC. Translation: CASTLNRDEQYF.

This clone was recorded once. The V gene is TRBV27, the J gene TRBJ2-1; weak D call: TRBD2 (6 bases). V shed 5 bases and J shed 0 bases, with 17 bases lying between them. CDR1 and CDR2 (germline): MNHEY, SMNVEV (reference sequence). This CDR3 has 17 residues. The CDR3 bases are TGTGCCAGCAGTAAATACCTAGCGTCCTACTCCTACAATGAGCAGTTCTTC. It specifies CASSKYLASYSYNEQFF.

The V gene is TRBV18, the J gene TRBJ2-1, with 11 positions matching TRBD1. This CDR3 comprises 18 residues. Germline V gives CDR1 KGHSH, CDR2 LQKENI. Trimming took 3 bases from V and 10 from J; bases not matched to a gene: 17. CDR3: CASSPQGPGQGAKGEQFF. Written as DNA, the CDR3 is TGTGCCAGCTCACCCCAAGGGCCCGGACAGGGGGCCAAGGGGGAGCAGTTCTTC.

This chain connects TRBV18 to TRBJ2-7; D is unclear. This CDR3 comprises 13 residues. The germline V gene encodes CDR1 KGHSH and CDR2 LQKENI. The germline V and J ends were trimmed by 3 bases and 5 bases, with 11 bases remaining between them. Here the CDR3 reads CASSPSRRDEQYF. The CDR3 coding sequence is TGTGCCAGCTCACCTTCCCGCCGGGACGAGCAGTACTTC.

J is TRBJ2-7 and V is TRBV11-2, with 7 bases fitting TRBD1. The CDR3 contains 13 residues. J was trimmed by 8 bases and V by 10 bases; bases with no gene match: 14. CDR1 SGHAT and CDR2 FQNNGV come from the germline V gene. CDR3 residues: CATAPGQLRKQYF. DNA for the CDR3: TGTGCCACCGCCCCGGGACAGCTTAGGAAGCAGTACTTC.

V is TRBV11-2 and J is TRBJ2-3, with D maybe TRBD1 (6 bases). Trimming removed 1 base at V and 2 bases at J, with 10 bases between. This CDR3 is 15 amino acids long. Germline CDR1 is SGHAT and CDR2 is FQNNGV. CDR3 DNA: TGTGCCAGCAGCTTAGTACAGGGAAACACAGATACGCAGTATTTT. Its protein product is CASSLVQGNTDTQYF.

V and J are TRBV28 and TRBJ1-1; D remains unclear. CDR3 length: 13 amino acids. With 5 bases removed from V and 3 bases from J, the gap between germline ends came to 10 bases. CDR1 MDHEN and CDR2 SYDVKM come from the germline V gene. The CDR3 sequence is CASSQSYDTEAFF. In DNA form, the CDR3 reads TGTGCCAGCAGTCAAAGCTATGACACTGAAGCTTTCTTT.

The sample holds one count of this clone. The CDR3 here is CASSQSGANVLTF. The CDR3 DNA follows: TGTGCCAGCAGCCAGTCTGGGGCCAACGTCCTGACTTTC. This chain connects TRBV6-4 to TRBJ2-6; unclear D gene. The CDR3 spans 13 residues. Germline values: CDR1 MRHNA, CDR2 SNTAGT. The germline V and J ends were trimmed by 6 bases and 1 base, with 4 bases remaining between them.

V and J are TRBV7-8 and TRBJ2-7; 9 nucleotides align to TRBD1. The J segment lost 12 bases and the V segment lost 5 bases, leaving 8 bases of the junction unmatched. The germline gives CDR1 SGHVS, CDR2 FQNEAQ. The CDR3 sequence is 12 residues long. CDR3 nucleotides: TGTGCCAGCAGCCTGGACAGGGGCCAACCGTACTTC. Translating gives CASSLDRGQPYF.

This chain links TRBV28 with TRBJ1-2, with unresolved D. This CDR3 is 12 amino acids long. Germline V gene data show CDR1 as MDHEN and CDR2 as SYDVKM. Trimming removed 10 bases from V and 1 base from J, with 10 bases in between. The CDR3 loop reads CATFIINYGYTF. The CDR3 DNA sequence: TGTGCCACCTTCATAATTAACTATGGCTACACCTTC.

The chain is built from TRBV6-6 and TRBJ2-7; TRBD1 might be the D (6 bases). The CDR3 extends over 11 amino acids. V lost 5 bases and J lost 7, with 9 bases in between. CDR1 and CDR2 from the germline V gene are MNHNY and SVGAGI (reference sequence). The CDR3 spells CASSTTGEQYF. In nucleotides, the CDR3 is TGTGCCAGCAGTACTACAGGGGAGCAGTACTTC.

V is TRBV28 and J is TRBJ2-3, with a tentative D call TRBD1 (6 bases). CDR1 MDHEN and CDR2 SYDVKM come from the germline V gene. This CDR3 spans 14 amino acids. Deletions cut 7 bases from V and 2 bases from J, with 13 bases between. CDR3 in amino acids: CASIPGTNTDTQYF. The DNA for the CDR3 is TGTGCCAGCATACCTGGGACAAACACAGATACGCAGTATTTT.